This T cell receptor beta chain was obtained from a study of blood T cell repertoires in COVID-19. Looking at the study overall: Samples taken during acute and convalescent COVID-19 were collected in the United States, Italy and Spain.

Clinical history as reported by participants underpinned cohort assignment. Clones were sequenced by immunoSEQ multiplex PCR, and TCRdb holds only the in-frame ones, with some missing. Counted here are under 300,000 clones, around 84% occurring once; the ten biggest clones make up roughly 1.7%. V lost 1 base and J lost 5; bases outside the gene matches: 3. Germline loops: CDR1 SGHVS, CDR2 FQNEAQ. The CDR3 loop spans 15 amino acids. The receptor was derived from a woman aged 50 to 60 who had recovered from COVID-19. The sequenced material came from PBMCs or T cells enriched from blood (not recorded which). The chain is built from TRBV7-8 and TRBJ1-5, with 9 bases identical to TRBD1. CDR3 in amino acids: CASSLVGQGYQPQHF. The CDR3 nucleotides are TGTGCCAGCAGCTTAGTAGGACAGGGGTATCAGCCCCAGCATTTT.